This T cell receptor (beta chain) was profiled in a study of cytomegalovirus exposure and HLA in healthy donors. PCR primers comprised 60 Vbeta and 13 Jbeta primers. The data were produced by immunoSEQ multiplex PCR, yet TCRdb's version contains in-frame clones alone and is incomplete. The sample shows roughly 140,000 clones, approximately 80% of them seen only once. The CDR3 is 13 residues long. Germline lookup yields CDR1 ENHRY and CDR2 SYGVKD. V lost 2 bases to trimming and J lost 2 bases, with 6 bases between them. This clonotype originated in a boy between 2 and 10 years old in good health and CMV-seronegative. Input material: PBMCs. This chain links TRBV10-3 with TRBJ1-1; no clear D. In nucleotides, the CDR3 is TGTGCCATCAGTGAGACAGTAAACACTGAAGCTTTCTTT. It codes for CAISETVNTEAFF.